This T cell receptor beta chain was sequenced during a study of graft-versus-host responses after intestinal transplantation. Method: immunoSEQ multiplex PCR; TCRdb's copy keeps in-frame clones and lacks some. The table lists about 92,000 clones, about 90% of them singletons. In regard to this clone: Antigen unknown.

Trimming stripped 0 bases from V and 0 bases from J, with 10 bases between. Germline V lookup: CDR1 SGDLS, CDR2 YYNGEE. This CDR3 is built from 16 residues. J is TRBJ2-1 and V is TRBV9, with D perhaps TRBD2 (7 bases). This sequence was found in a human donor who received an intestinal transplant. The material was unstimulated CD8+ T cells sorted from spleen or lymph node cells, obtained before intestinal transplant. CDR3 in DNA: TGTGCCAGCAGCGTAGATGGGGGGGCCTCCTACAATGAGCAGTTCTTC. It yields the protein CASSVDGGASYNEQFF.